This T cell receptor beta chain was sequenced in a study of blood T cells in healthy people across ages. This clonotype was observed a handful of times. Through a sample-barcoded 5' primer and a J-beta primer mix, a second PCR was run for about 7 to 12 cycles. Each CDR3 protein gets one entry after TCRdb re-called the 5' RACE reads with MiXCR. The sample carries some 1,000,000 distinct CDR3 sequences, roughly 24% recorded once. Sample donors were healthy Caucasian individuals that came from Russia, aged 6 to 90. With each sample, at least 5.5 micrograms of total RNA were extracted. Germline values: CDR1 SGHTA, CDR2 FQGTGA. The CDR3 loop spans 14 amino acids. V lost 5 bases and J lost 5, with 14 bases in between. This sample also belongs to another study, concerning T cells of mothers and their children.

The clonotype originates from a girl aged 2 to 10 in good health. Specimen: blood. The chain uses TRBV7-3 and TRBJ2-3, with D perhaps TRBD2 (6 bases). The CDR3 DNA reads TGTGCCAGCAGCGTAATCGGAGGGGTAGATACGCAGTATTTT. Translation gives CASSVIGGVDTQYF.